These 8 T cell receptor beta chains came from one sample sequenced in a study of CD8+CD57+ T cells in acquired aplastic anemia. By flow cytometry, patients selected for sequencing had shown an expansion of CD8+CD57+ cells. Genomic DNA templated the TCR beta VDJ and CDR3 profiling. Via MiXCR, TCRdb re-called the reads, giving one row per CDR3 protein. The data contain 150,000 or so distinct CDR3 sequences, over 40% of them singletons. Sequences were obtained from sorted CD4+, CD8+, or CD8+CD57+ T cells (not recorded which) from PBMCs. These receptors were obtained from a human donor with aplastic anemia.

This chain uses TRBV20-1 with TRBJ2-1, with 10 bases fitting TRBD1. The trim removed 6 bases at V and 4 bases at J, leaving 6 bases unmatched. This CDR3 has 14 amino acids. From germline, CDR1 is DFQATT and CDR2 SNEGSKA (reference sequence). In nucleotides, the CDR3 is TGCAGTGCCATGACAGGGGGCCAATACAATGAGCAGTTCTTC. Encoded protein: CSAMTGGQYNEQFF.

V usage is TRBV24-1 and J usage is TRBJ1-5, with D possibly matching TRBD1 (6 bases). The germline CDR1 and CDR2 sequences are KGHDR and SFDVKD. Trimming removed 9 bases at V and 6 bases at J, with 11 bases between. The CDR3 sequence is 12 residues long. CDR3 sequence (DNA): TGTGCCACCGCAGGGGAGGGTCAGCCCCAGCATTTT. Translation: CATAGEGQPQHF.

This clonotype has just a few counts. This chain links TRBV24-1 with TRBJ1-2; perhaps TRBD1 as D (6 bases). Germline V gives CDR1 KGHDR, CDR2 SFDVKD. V dropped 7 bases and J dropped 6 bases, with 14 bases sitting between them. The CDR3 contains 13 residues. The CDR3 coding sequence is TGTGCCACCAGAGGGGGAGCGGGCAATGGCTACACCTTC. This sequence encodes CATRGGAGNGYTF.

This clonotype has ten or more counts. This chain joins TRBV2 and TRBJ1-1; possibly TRBD1 for D (5 bases). CDR1 is SNHLY, CDR2 FYNNEI, per germline. The CDR3 totals 16 residues. V lost 6 bases and J 0 bases, leaving 17 bases between the germline ends. The CDR3 loop is CASSGDHSWVNTEAFF. The DNA for the CDR3 is TGTGCCAGCAGCGGGGACCACTCTTGGGTGAACACTGAAGCTTTCTTT.

A single count supports this clonotype. A much larger clonotype is one base distant, so this may be a read error. CDR3 in DNA: TGTGCCAGCAGCTCCCTTGGACAGGGGGACTATGGCTACGCCTTC. As protein: CASSSLGQGDYGYAF. The chain uses TRBV11-3 and TRBJ1-2; 10 bases align to TRBD1. Germline V lookup: CDR1 SGHNT, CDR2 YENEEA. CDR3 length: 15 amino acids.

This sequence joins TRBV6-1 and TRBJ2-1; no clear D gene. Germline V gene sequence: CDR1 MNHNS, CDR2 SASEGT. The CDR3 is 13 residues long. Trimming pared 5 bases from V and 8 bases from J, leaving 13 bases between. The CDR3 DNA reads TGTGCCAGCAGTCCGGTTTCCCAGGATGAGCAGTTCTTC. Protein sequence: CASSPVSQDEQFF.

This clonotype was counted at least ten times. V usage is TRBV29-1 and J usage is TRBJ1-2; the D is unclear. The CDR3 contains 15 residues. The germline V gene encodes CDR1 SQVTM and CDR2 ANQGSEA. Trimming removed 7 bases at V and 0 bases at J, with 18 bases between. The CDR3 reads CSAQGESDSNYGYTF. The DNA for the CDR3 is TGCAGCGCACAAGGAGAGTCCGATTCTAACTATGGCTACACCTTC. The full variable domain, rest sourced from reference TRBV29-1 and TRBJ1-2, is SAVISQKPSRDICQRGTSLTIQCQVDSQVTMMFWYRQQPGQSLTLIATANQGSEATYESGFVIDKFPISRPNLTFSTLTVSNMSPEDSSIYLCSAQGESDSNYGYTFGSGTRLTVV.

A few counts support this clonotype. This chain connects TRBV19 to TRBJ2-1; D not certain. This CDR3 has 12 amino acids. V was cut by 0 bases and J by 8 bases, with 5 bases left in between. The V gene's germline CDR1 is LNHDA and CDR2 SQIVND (reference sequence). The CDR3 nucleotides are TGTGCCAGTAGTATAGATCCCCATGAGCAGTTCTTC. Amino acid sequence: CASSIDPHEQFF.